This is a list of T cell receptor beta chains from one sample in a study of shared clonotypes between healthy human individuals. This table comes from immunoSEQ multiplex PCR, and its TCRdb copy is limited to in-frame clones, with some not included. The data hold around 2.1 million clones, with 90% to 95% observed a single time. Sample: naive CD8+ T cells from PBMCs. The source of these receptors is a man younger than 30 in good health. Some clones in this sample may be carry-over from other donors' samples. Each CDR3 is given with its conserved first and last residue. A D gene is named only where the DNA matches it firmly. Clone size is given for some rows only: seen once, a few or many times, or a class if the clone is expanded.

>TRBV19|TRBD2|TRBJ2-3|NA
CASSDRLAGGKDTQYF
TGTGCCAGTAGTGATCGATTAGCGGGAGGAAAAGATACGCAGTATTTT
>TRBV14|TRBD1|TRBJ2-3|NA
CASSSRTGGADTQYF
TGTGCCAGCAGCTCCCGGACAGGGGGCGCAGATACGCAGTATTTT
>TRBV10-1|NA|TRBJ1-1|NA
CASSESRLNTEAFF
TGCGCCAGCAGTGAGTCCCGGCTGAACACTGAAGCTTTCTTT
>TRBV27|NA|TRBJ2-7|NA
CASSSRQEVYEQYF
TGTGCCAGCAGTTCCCGACAGGAGGTCTACGAGCAGTACTTC
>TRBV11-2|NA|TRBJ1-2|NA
CASSPGTQGYTF
TGTGCCAGCAGCCCCGGGACTCAGGGCTACACCTTC
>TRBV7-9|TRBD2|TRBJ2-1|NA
CASSLSSASGRVGEQFF
TGTGCCAGCAGCTTAAGTTCGGCTAGCGGGAGGGTCGGTGAGCAGTTCTTC
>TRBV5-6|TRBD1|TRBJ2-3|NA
CASSLRRGTDTQYF
TGTGCCAGCAGCTTGCGCAGGGGGACAGATACGCAGTATTTT
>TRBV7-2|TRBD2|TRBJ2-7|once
CASSLGGGRNYEQYF
TGTGCCAGCAGCCTGGGGGGGGGACGGAACTACGAGCAGTACTTC
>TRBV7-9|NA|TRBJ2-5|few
CASSLGWAETQYF
TGTGCCAGCAGCTTAGGGTGGGCCGAGACCCAGTACTTC
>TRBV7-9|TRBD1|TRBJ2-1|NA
CASSLGQNEQFF
TGTGCCAGCAGCCTGGGACAGAATGAGCAGTTCTTC
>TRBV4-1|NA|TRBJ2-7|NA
CASSQGSGNSYEQYF
TGCGCTAGCAGCCAAGGCTCCGGGAACTCCTACGAGCAGTACTTC
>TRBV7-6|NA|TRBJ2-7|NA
CASSLATDEQYF
TGTGCCAGCAGCTTAGCAACCGACGAGCAGTACTTC
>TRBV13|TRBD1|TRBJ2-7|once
CASSLGPGTGGHEQYF
TGTGCCAGCAGCTTAGGCCCGGGGACAGGGGGCCACGAGCAGTACTTC
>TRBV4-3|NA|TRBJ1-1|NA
CASSQNMDKRHAEAFF
TGCGCCAGCAGCCAAAATATGGACAAACGGCACGCTGAAGCTTTCTTT
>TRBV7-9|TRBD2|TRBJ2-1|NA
CASSSLAGGDNEQFF
TGTGCCAGCAGCTCACTAGCGGGAGGGGACAATGAGCAGTTCTTC
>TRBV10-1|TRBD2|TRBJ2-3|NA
CAGLVAGGPQATDTQYF
TGCGCCGGACTGGTAGCGGGAGGGCCTCAGGCCACAGATACGCAGTATTTT
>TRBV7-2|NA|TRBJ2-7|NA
CASSLSVGLYSREQYF
TGTGCCAGCAGCTTATCTGTGGGGCTCTACAGTCGCGAGCAGTACTTC
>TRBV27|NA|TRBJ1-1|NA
CASSFLPIGTEAFF
TGTGCCAGCAGTTTTTTGCCCATCGGGACAGAAGCTTTCTTT
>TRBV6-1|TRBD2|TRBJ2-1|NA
CASSQMGLEANEQFF
TGTGCCAGCAGCCAAATGGGACTAGAAGCTAATGAGCAGTTCTTC
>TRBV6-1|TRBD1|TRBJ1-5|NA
CASSGRQGAHQPQHF
TGTGCCAGCAGTGGTCGACAGGGGGCTCATCAGCCCCAGCATTTT
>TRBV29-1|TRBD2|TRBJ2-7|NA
CSVEVAAGGIEQYF
TGCAGCGTTGAAGTGGCAGCGGGAGGGATCGAGCAGTACTTC
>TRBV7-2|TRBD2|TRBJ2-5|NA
CASADPKLAGGNGETQYF
TGTGCCAGCGCCGACCCGAAATTAGCGGGAGGGAATGGAGAGACCCAGTACTTC
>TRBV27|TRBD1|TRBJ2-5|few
CASGDRVQETQYF
TGTGCCAGCGGGGACAGGGTACAAGAGACCCAGTACTTC